Below, 5 T cell receptor beta chains from the same sample are listed, as sequenced in a study of blood T cell repertoires in COVID-19. Method: immunoSEQ multiplex PCR; TCRdb's copy keeps in-frame clones and lacks some. The sample includes under 300,000 clones, 88% seen only once; the top ten take 0.99%. Sequencing was performed on peripheral blood. These receptor sequences come from a woman aged 40 to 50 who had recovered from COVID-19.

The genes are TRBV19 and TRBJ1-5, with 7 nucleotides matching TRBD1. Looked up from germline, CDR1 is LNHDA and CDR2 is SQIVND (reference sequence). V shed 6 bases, J shed 4 bases, and the junction held 6 bases outside the gene matches. CDR3 size: 14 residues. The CDR3 loop reads CASRQGQRNQPQHF. The CDR3, as DNA: TGTGCCAGTAGGCAGGGACAGAGGAATCAGCCCCAGCATTTT. Together with reference TRBV19 and TRBJ1-5, the CDR3 gives the full variable domain: DGGITQSPKYLFRKEGQNVTLSCEQNLNHDAMYWYRQDPGQGLRLIYYSQIVNDFQKGDIAEGYSVSREKKESFPLTVTSAQKNPTAFYLCASRQGQRNQPQHFGDGTRLSIL.

The CDR3 sequence is CASSLSRLYEQYF. The CDR3 DNA reads TGTGCCAGCAGCTTGAGCCGACTCTACGAGCAGTACTTC. The chain employs TRBV7-2 and TRBJ2-7; D not certain. This CDR3 is built from 13 residues. Germline V gives CDR1 SGHTA, CDR2 FQGNSA. V gave up 3 bases and J gave up 3 bases, with 9 bases separating them.

Only a few counts were recorded for this clone. The chain recombines TRBV6-5 with TRBJ2-2, with 7 positions matching TRBD1. V shed 4 bases, J shed 7 bases, and the junction held 6 bases outside the gene matches. CDR1 and CDR2 (germline): MNHEY, SVGAGI. This CDR3 is built from 14 residues. CDR3 sequence: CASSSTQGSGELFF. In nucleotides, the CDR3 is TGTGCCAGCAGTTCAACACAGGGGAGCGGGGAGCTGTTTTTT.

The chain combines TRBV4-2 with TRBJ1-4; maybe TRBD1 (5 bases). In germline, CDR1 is LGHNA, CDR2 YNFKEQ. Between the trimmed V and J ends, which lost 0 bases and 16 bases, there was a span of 12 bases. There are 12 residues in the CDR3. CDR3 sequence (DNA): TGTGCCAGCAGCCAAGAGGGGACTACGGCGTTTTTT. Encoded protein: CASSQEGTTAFF.

The V gene is TRBV9, the J gene TRBJ2-1, with 16 positions matching TRBD2. Trimming at V came to 4 bases and at J to 7 bases, leaving 11 bases not matched to a gene. The CDR3 covers 18 residues. Germline-derived CDR1 and CDR2 are SGDLS and YYNGEE. In DNA, the CDR3 is TGTGCCAGCAGCACGGGACTAGCGGGAGGGCCCTTCGGGAATGAGCAGTTCTTC. Its protein product is CASSTGLAGGPFGNEQFF.